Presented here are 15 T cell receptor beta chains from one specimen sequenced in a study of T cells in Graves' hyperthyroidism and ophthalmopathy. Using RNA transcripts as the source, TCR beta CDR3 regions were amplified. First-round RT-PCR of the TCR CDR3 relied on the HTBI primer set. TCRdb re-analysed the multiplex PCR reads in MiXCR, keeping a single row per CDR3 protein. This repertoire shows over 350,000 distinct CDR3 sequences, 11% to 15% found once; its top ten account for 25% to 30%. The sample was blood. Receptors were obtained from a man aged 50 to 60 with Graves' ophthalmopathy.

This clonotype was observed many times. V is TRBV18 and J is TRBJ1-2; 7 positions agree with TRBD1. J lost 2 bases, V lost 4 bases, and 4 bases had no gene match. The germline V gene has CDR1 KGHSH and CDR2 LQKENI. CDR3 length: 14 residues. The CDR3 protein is CASSQKGQNYGYTF. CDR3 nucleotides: TGTGCCAGCTCACAAAAGGGACAGAACTATGGCTACACCTTC.

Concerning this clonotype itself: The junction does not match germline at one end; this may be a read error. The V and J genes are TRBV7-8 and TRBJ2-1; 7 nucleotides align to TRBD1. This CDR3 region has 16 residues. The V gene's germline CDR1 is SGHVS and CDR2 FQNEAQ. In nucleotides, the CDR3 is TGTGTCAGCAGCGCGCGACGACAGGGTGGGTACGGTGAGCAGTTCTTC. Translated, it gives CVSSARRQGGYGEQFF. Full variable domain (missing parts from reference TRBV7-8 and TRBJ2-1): GAGVSQSPRYKVAKRGQDVALRCDPISGHVSLFWYQQALGQGPEFLTYFQNEAQLDKSGLPSDRFFAERPEGSVSTLKIQRTQQEDSAVYLCVSSARRQGGYGEQFFGPGTRLTVL.

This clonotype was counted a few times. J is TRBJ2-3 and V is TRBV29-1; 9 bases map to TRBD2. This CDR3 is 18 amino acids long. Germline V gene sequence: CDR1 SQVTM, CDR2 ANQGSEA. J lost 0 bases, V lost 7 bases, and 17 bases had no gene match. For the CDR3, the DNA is TGCAGCGGCTGGACTAGCGCGTTCCCTGAGACTAGCACAGATACGCAGTATTTT. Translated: CSGWTSAFPETSTDTQYF.

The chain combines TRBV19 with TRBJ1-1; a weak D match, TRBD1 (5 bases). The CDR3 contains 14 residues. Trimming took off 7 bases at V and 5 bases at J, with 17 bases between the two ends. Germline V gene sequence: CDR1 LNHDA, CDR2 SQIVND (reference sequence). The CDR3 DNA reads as TGTGCCAGTAAAGCAGGGTTGGTAGGTACTGAAGCTTTCTTT. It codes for CASKAGLVGTEAFF.

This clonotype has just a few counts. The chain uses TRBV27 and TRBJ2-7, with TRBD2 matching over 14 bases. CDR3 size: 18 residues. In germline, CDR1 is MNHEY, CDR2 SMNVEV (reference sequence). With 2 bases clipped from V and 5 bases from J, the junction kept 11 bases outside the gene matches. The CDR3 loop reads CASSLTGLAGGVIHEQYF. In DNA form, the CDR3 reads TGTGCCAGCAGTTTAACTGGACTAGCGGGAGGAGTCATACACGAGCAGTACTTC.

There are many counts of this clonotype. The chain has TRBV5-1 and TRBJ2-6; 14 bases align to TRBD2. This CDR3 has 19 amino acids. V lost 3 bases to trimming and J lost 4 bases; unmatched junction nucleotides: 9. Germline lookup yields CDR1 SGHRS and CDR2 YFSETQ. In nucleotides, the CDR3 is TGCGCCAGCAGCTCGGGACTAGCGGGAGTGATTACCGGGGCCAACGTCCTGACTTTC. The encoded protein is CASSSGLAGVITGANVLTF.

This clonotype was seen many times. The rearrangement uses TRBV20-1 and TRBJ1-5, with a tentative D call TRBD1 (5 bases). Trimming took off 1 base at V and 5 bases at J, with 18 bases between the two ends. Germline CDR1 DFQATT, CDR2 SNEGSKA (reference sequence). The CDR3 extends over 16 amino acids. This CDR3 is CSARGLDPRGHQPQHF. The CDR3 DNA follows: TGCAGTGCTAGAGGGCTGGATCCGAGGGGTCATCAGCCCCAGCATTTT.

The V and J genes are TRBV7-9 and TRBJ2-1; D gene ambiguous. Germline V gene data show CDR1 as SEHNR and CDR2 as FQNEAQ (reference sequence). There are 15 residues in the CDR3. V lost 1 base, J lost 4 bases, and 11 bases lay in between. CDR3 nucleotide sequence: TGTGCCAGCAGCTTAGAGGGTGACCAGTACAATGAGCAGTTCTTC. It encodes CASSLEGDQYNEQFF.

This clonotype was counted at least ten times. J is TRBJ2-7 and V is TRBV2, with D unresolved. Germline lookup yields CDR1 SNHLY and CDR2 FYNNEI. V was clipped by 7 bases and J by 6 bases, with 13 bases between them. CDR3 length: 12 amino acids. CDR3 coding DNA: TGTGCCAGCACCCGATCGGGCGGCGAGCAGTACTTC. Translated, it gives CASTRSGGEQYF. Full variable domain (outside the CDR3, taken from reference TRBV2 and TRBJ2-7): EPEVTQTPSHQVTQMGQEVILRCVPISNHLYFYWYRQILGQKVEFLVSFYNNEISEKSEIFDDQFSVERPDGSNFTLKIRSTKLEDSAMYFCASTRSGGEQYFGPGTRLTVT.

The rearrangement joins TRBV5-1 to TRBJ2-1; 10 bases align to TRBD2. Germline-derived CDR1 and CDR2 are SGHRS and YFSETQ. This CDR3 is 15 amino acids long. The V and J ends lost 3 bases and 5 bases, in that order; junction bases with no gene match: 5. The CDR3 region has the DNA TGCGCCAGCAGCTGGACCGGGACTAGCGACAATGAGCAGTTCTTC. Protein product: CASSWTGTSDNEQFF. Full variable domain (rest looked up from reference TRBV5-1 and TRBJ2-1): KAGVTQTPRYLIKTRGQQVTLSCSPISGHRSVSWYQQTPGQGLQFLFEYFSETQRNKGNFPGRFSGRQFSNSRSEMNVSTLELGDSALYLCASSWTGTSDNEQFFGPGTRLTVL.

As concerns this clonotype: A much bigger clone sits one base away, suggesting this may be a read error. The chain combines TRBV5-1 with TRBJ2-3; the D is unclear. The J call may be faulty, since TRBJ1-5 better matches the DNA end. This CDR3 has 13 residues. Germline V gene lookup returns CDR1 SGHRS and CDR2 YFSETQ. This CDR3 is CASSSTLTDTQHF. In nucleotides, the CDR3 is TGCGCCAGCAGCTCAACTTTAACAGATACGCAGCATTTT.

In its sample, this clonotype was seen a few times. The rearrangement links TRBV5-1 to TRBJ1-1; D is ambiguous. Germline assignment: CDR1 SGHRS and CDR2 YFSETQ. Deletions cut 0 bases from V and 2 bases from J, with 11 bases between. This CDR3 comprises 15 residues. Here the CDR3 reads CASSLALSVNTEAFF. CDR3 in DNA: TGCGCCAGCAGCTTGGCCTTGTCAGTAAACACTGAAGCTTTCTTT.

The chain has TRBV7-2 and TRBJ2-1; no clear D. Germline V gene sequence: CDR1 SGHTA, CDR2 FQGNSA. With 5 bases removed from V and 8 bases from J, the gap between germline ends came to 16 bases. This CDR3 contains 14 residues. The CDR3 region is CASSRQAPNHEQFF. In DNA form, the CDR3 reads TGTGCCAGCAGCCGACAAGCCCCTAATCATGAGCAGTTCTTC.

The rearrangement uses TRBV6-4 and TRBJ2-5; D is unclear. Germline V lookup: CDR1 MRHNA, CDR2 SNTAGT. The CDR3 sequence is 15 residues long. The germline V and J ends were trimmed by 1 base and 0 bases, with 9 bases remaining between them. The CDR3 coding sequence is TGTGCCAGCAGTGACTTGGTTTTTGACCAAGAGACCCAGTACTTC. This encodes CASSDLVFDQETQYF.

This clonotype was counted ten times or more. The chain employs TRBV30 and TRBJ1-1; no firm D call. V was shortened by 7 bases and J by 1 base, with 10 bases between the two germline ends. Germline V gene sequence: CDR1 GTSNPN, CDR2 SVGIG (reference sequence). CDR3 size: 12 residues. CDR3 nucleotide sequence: TGTGCCTCGACGAACACGAACACTGAAGCTTTCTTT. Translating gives CASTNTNTEAFF. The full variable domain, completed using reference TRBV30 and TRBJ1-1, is SQTIHQWPATLVQPVGSPLSLECTVEGTSNPNLYWYRQAAGRGLQLLFYSVGIGQISSEVPQNLSASRPQDRQFILSSKKLLLSDSGFYLCASTNTNTEAFFGQGTRLTVV.